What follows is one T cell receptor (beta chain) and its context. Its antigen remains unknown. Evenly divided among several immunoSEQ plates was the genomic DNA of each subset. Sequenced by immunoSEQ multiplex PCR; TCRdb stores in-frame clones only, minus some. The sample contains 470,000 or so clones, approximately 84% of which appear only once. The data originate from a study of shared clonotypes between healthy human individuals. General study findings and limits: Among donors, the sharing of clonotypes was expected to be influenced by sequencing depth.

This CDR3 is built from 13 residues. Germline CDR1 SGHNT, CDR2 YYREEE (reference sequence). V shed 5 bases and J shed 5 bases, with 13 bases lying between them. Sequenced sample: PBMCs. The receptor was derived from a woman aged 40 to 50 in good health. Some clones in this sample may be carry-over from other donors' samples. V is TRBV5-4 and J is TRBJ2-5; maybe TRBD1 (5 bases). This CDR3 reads CASSFSGSETQYF. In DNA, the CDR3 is TGTGCCAGCAGTTTTTCAGGGTCCGAGACCCAGTACTTC.